A single T cell receptor beta chain is shown here with its context. Its antigen is as yet unknown. Both 60 Vbeta primers and 13 Jbeta primers went into the PCR. Original processing methods: In a later analysis, around 10 million of 75 million to 85 million unique beta chains occurred in at least two donors. The repertoire was sequenced with immunoSEQ multiplex PCR; TCRdb's copy has only in-frame clones and lacks some. V and J calls and clone size are those listed in that table; D and trimming were worked out from the DNA. This repertoire shows approximately 190,000 clones, 75% to 90% found once; its top ten account for 2% to 3%. The data derive from a study of cytomegalovirus exposure and HLA in healthy donors. Study-level findings and limits: Being productive about 87% or about 30% of the time was typical of most TCR beta V segments in an earlier analysis. TCR sequences were mostly rare, though some public TCRs occurred in many donors. The study designated over 150 TCR beta chains cytomegalovirus-associated.

The CDR3 contains 17 residues. The V gene's germline CDR1 is KGHSH and CDR2 LQKENI. V lost 4 bases and J 0 bases, leaving 13 bases between the germline ends. The specimen was PBMCs. This sequence joins TRBV18 and TRBJ1-6; a possible D gene is TRBD1 (5 bases). The TCR sequence derives from a woman between 45 and 65 years old in good health and CMV-seropositive. In DNA form, the CDR3 reads TGTGCCAGCTCACAAACAGGCCTGAGCTCCTATAATTCACCCCTCCACTTT. Protein sequence: CASSQTGLSSYNSPLHF.